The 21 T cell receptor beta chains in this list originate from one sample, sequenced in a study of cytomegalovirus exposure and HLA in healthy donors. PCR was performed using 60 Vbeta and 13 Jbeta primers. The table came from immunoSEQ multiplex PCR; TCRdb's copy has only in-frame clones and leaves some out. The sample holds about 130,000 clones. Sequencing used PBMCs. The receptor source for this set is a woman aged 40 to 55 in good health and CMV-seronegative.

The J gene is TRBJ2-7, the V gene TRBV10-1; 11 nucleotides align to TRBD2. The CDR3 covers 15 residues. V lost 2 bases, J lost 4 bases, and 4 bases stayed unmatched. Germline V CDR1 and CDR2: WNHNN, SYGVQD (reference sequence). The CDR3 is CASSEPTSGDYEQYF. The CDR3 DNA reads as TGCGCCAGCAGTGAGCCGACTAGCGGGGATTACGAGCAGTACTTC.

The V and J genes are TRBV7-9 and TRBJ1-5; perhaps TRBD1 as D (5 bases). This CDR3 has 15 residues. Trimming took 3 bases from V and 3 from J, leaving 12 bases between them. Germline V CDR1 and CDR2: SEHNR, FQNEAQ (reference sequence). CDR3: CASSLERGVNQPQHF. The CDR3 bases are TGTGCCAGCAGCTTGGAGCGGGGGGTCAATCAGCCCCAGCATTTT.

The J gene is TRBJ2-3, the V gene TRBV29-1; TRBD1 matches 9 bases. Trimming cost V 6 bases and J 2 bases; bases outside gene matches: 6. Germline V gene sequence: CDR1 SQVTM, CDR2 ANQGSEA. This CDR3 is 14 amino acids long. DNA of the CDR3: TGCAGCGTGGTGACAGGGGGTGTCACAGATACGCAGTATTTT. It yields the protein CSVVTGGVTDTQYF.

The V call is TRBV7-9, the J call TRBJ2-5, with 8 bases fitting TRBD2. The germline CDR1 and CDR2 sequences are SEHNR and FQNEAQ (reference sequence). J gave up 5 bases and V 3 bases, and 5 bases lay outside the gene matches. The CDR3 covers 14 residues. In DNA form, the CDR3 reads TGTGCCAGCAGCTTTCTAGCGGGTGTGGAGACCCAGTACTTC. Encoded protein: CASSFLAGVETQYF.

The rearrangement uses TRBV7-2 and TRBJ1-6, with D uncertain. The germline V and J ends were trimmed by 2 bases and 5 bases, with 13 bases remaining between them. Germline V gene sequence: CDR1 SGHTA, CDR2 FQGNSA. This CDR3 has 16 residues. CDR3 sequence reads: CASSLFGQINNSPLHF. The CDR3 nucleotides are TGTGCCAGCAGCTTATTTGGTCAGATAAATAATTCACCCCTCCACTTT.

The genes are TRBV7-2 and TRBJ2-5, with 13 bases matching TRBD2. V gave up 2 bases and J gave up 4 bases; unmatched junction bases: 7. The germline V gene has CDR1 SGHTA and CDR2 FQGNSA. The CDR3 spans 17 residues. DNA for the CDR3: TGTGCCAGCAGCTTAAGGACTAGCGGGGGTTTCGGAGAGACCCAGTACTTC. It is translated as CASSLRTSGGFGETQYF.

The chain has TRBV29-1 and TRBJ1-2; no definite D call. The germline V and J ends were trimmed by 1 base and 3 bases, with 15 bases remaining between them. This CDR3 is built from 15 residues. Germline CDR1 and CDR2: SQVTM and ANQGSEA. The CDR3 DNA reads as TGCAGCGTTGAAGGAGGGTCTGACTTCTACTATGGCTACACCTTC. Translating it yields CSVEGGSDFYYGYTF.

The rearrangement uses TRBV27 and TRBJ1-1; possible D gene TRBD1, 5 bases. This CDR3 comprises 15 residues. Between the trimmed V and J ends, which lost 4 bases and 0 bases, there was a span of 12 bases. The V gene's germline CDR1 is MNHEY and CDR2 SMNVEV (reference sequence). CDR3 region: CASSSLGGLNTEAFF. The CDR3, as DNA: TGTGCCAGCAGTTCACTCGGGGGTCTGAACACTGAAGCTTTCTTT.

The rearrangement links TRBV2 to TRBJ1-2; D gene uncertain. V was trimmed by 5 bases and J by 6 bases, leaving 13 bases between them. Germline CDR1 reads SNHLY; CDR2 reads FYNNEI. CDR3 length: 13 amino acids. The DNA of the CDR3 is TGTGCCAGCAGTTGGACTGAGAGGGATGGCTACACCTTC. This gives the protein CASSWTERDGYTF.

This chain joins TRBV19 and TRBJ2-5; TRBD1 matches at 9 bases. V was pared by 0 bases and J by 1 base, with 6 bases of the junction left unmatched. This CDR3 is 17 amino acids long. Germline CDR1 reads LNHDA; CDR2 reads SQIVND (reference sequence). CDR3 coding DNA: TGTGCCAGTAGTATAGATCGGACAGGGGTCCGCCAAGAGACCCAGTACTTC. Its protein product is CASSIDRTGVRQETQYF.

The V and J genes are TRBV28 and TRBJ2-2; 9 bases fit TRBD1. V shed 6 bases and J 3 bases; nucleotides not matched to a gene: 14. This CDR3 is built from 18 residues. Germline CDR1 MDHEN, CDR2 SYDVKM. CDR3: CASRPPDGQGTYTGELFF. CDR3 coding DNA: TGTGCCAGCAGGCCTCCAGACGGACAGGGGACTTACACCGGGGAGCTGTTTTTT.

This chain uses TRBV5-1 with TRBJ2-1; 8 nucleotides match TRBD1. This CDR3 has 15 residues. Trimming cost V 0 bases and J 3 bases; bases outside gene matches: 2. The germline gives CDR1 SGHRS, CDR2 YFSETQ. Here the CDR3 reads CASSLGTGSYNEQFF. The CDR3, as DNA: TGCGCCAGCAGCTTGGGGACAGGGAGCTACAATGAGCAGTTCTTC.

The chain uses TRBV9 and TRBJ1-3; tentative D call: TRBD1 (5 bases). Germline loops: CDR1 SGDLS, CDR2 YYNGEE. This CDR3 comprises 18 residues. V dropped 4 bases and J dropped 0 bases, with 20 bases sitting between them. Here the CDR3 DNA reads TGTGCCAGCAGCCCGAGCTCCGGCAGGGCGTACTCTGGAAACACCATATATTTT. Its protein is CASSPSSGRAYSGNTIYF.

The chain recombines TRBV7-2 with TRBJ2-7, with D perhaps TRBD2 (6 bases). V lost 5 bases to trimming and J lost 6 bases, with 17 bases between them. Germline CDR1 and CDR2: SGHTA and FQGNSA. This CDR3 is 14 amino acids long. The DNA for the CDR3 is TGTGCCAGCAGCCCCCGGGCGGGGAAAAGCGAGCAGTACTTC. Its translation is CASSPRAGKSEQYF. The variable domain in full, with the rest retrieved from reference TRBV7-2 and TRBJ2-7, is GAGVSQSPSNKVTEKGKDVELRCDPISGHTALYWYRQSLGQGLEFLIYFQGNSAPDKSGLPSDRFSAERTGGSVSTLTIQRTQQEDSAVYLCASSPRAGKSEQYFGPGTRLTVT.

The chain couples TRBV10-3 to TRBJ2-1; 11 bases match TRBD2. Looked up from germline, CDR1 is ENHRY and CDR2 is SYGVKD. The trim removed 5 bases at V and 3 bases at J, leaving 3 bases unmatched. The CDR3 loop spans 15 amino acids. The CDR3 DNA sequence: TGTGCCATCAGTCCCGGGACTAGCGGCTACAATGAGCAGTTCTTC. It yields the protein CAISPGTSGYNEQFF.

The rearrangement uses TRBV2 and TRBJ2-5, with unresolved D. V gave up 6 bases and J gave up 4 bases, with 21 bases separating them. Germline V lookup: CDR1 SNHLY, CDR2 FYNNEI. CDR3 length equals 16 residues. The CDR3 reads CASRDTTASFGETQYF. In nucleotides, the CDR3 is TGTGCCAGCAGAGACACAACGGCCTCATTTGGAGAGACCCAGTACTTC.

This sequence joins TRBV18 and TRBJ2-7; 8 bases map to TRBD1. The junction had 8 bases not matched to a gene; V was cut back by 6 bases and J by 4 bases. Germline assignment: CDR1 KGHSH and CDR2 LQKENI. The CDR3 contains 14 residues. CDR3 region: CASSDRGVGYEQYV. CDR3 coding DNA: TGTGCCAGCTCCGACAGGGGTGTAGGGTACGAGCAGTACGTC.

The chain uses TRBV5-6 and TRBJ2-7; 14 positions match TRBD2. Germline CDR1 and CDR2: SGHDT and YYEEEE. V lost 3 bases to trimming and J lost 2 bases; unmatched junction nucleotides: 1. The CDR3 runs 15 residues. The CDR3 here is CASSWTSGGPYEQYF. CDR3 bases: TGTGCCAGCAGCTGGACTAGCGGGGGGCCCTACGAGCAGTACTTC. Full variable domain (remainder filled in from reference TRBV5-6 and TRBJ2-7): DAGVTQSPTHLIKTRGQQVTLRCSPKSGHDTVSWYQQALGQGPQFIFQYYEEEERQRGNFPDRFSGHQFPNYSSELNVNALLLGDSALYLCASSWTSGGPYEQYFGPGTRLTVT.

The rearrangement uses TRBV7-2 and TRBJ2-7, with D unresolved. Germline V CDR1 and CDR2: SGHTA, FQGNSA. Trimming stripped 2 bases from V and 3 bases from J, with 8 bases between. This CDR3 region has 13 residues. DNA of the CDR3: TGTGCCAGCAGCTTAACAATCCGCTACGAGCAGTACTTC. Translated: CASSLTIRYEQYF.

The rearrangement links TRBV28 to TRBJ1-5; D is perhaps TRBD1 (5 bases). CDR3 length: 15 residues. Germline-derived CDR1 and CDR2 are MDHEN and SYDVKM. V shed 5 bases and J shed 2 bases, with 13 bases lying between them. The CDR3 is CASSELWGGNQPQHF. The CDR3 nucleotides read TGTGCCAGCAGTGAGCTTTGGGGGGGCAATCAGCCCCAGCATTTT.

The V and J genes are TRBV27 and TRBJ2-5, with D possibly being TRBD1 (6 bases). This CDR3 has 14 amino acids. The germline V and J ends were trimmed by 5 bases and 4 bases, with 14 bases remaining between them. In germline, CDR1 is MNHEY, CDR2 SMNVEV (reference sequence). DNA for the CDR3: TGTGCCAGCAGTCAGGGGCGGTTCCCAGAGACCCAGTACTTC. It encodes CASSQGRFPETQYF.